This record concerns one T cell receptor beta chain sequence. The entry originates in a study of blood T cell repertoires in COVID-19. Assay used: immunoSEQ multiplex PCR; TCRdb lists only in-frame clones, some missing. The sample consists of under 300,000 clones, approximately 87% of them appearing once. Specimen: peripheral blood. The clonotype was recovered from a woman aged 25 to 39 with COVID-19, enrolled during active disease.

CDR3: CASTLGQNSYEQYF. The CDR3 nucleotides are TGTGCCAGCACCCTGGGCCAAAATTCCTACGAGCAGTACTTC. This chain links TRBV5-6 with TRBJ2-7; no clear D gene. Between the trimmed V and J ends, which lost 6 bases and 1 base, there was a span of 14 bases. Germline CDR1 is SGHDT and CDR2 is YYEEEE. This CDR3 contains 14 residues.